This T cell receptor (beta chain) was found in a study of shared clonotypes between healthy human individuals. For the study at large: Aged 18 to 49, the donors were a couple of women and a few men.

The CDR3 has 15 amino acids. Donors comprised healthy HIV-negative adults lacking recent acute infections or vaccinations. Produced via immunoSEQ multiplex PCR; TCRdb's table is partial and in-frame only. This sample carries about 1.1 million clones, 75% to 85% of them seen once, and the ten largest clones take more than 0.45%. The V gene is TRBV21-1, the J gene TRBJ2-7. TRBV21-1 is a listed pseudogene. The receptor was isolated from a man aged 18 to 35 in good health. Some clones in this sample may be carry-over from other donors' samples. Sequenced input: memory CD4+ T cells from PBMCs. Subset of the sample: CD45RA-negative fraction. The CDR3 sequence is CASSKEEKSPYEQYF. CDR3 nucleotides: TGTGCCAGCAGCAAAGAGGAAAAGTCCCCCTACGAGCAGTACTTC.